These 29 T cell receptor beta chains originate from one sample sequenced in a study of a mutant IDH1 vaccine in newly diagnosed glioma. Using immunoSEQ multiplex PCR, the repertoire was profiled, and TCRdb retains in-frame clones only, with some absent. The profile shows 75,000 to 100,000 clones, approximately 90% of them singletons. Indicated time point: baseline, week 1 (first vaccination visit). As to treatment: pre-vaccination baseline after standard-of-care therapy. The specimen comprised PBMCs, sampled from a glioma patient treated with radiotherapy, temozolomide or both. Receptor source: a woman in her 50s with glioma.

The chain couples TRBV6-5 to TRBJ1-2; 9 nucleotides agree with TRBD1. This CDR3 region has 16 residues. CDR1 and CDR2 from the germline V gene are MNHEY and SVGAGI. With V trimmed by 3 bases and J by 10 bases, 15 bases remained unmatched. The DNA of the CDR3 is TGTGCCAGCAGTTATACCGTCCGGGACAGGGCTATCCTCTACACCTTC. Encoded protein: CASSYTVRDRAILYTF.

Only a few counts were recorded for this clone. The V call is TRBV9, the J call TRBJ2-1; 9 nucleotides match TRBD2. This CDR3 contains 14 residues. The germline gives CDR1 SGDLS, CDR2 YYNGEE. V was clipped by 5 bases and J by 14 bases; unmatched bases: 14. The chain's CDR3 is CASSPGVAGDRKFF. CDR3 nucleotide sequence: TGTGCCAGCAGTCCTGGGGTAGCGGGAGATCGTAAGTTCTTC.

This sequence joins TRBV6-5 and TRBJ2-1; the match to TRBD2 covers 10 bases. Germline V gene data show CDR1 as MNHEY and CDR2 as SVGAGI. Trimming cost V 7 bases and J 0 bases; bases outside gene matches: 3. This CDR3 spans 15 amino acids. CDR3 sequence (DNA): TGTGCCAGCACCGCTAGCGGGAGCTCCTACAATGAGCAGTTCTTC. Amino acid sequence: CASTASGSSYNEQFF.

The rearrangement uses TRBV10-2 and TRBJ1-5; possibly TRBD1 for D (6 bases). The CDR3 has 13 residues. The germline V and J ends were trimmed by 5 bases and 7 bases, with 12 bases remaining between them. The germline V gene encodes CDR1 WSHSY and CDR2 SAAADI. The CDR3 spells CASSNREEQPQHF. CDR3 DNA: TGCGCCAGCAGTAACAGGGAGGAGCAGCCCCAGCATTTT.

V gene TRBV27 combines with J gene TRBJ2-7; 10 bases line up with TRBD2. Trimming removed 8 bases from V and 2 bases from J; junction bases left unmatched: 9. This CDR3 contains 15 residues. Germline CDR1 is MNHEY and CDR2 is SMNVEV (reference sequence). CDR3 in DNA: TGTGCCAGCCGAACCCCAAGCGGGGGGGCCTACGAGCAGTACTTC. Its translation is CASRTPSGGAYEQYF.

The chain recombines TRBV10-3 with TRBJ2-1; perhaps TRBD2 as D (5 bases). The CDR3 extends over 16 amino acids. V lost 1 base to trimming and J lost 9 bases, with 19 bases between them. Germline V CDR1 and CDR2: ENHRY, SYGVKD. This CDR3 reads CAISEFGGPKHGEQFF. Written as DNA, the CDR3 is TGTGCCATCAGTGAGTTTGGCGGGCCTAAACATGGTGAGCAGTTCTTC.

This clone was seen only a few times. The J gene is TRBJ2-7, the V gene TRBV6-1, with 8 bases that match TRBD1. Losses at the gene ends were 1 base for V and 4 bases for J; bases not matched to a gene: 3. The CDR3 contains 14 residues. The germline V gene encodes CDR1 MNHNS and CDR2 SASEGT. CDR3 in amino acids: CASSEGTGMYEQYF. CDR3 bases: TGTGCCAGCAGTGAAGGGACAGGGATGTACGAGCAGTACTTC.

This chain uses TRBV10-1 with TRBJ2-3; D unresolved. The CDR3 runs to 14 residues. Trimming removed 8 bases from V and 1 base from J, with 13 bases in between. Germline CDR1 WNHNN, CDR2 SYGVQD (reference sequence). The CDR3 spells CASDGPTRTDTQYF. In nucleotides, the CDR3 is TGCGCCAGCGACGGACCTACCCGCACAGATACGCAGTATTTT.

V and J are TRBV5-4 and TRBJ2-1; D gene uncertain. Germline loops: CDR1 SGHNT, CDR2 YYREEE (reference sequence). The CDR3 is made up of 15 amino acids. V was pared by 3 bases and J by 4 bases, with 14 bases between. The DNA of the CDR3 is TGTGCCAGCAGCTCGCCCGCGGATGGGTACAATGAGCAGTTCTTC. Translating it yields CASSSPADGYNEQFF.

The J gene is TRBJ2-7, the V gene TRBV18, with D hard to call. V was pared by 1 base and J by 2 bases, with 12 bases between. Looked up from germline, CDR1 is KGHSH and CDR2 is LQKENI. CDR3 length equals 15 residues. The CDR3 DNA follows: TGTGCCAGCTCACCACGCGCTGGCGGTACCTACGAGCAGTACTTC. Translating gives CASSPRAGGTYEQYF.

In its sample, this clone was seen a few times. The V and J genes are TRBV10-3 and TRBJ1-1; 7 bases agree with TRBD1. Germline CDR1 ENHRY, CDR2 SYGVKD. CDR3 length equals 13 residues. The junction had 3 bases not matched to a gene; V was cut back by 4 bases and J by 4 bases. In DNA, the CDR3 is TGTGCCATCAGTGGCAGGGGGGGCACTGAAGCTTTCTTT. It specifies CAISGRGGTEAFF.

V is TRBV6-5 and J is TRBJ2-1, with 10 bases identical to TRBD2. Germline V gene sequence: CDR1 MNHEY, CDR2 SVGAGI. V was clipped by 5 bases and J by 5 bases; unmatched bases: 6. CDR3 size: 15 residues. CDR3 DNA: TGTGCCAGCAGTAGGGGGGGACTAGCGAACAATGAGCAGTTCTTC. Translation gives CASSRGGLANNEQFF.

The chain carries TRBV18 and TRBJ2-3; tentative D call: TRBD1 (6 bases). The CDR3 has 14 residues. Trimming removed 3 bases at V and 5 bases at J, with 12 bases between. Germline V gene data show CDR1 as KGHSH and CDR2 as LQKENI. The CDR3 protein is CASSPSGAVDTQYF. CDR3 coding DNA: TGTGCCAGCTCACCGTCAGGGGCTGTAGATACGCAGTATTTT.

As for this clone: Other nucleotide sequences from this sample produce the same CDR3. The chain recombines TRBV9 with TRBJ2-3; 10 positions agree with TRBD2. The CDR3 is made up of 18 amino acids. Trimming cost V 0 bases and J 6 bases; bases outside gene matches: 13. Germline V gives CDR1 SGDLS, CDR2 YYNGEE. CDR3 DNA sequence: TGTGCCAGCAGCGTAGCGGCTTTGAGCGGGAGGGCCGGGGATACGCAGTATTTT. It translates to CASSVAALSGRAGDTQYF.

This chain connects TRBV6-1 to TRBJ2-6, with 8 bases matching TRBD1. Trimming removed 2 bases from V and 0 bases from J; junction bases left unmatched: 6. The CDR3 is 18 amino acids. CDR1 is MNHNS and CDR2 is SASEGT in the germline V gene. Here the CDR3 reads CASSEPRTGFSGANVLTF. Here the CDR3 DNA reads TGTGCCAGCAGTGAACCCCGGACAGGGTTCTCTGGGGCCAACGTCCTGACTTTC.

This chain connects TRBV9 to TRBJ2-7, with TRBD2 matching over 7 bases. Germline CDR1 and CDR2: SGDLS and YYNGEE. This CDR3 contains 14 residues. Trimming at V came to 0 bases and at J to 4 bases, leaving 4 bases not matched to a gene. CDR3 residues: CASSVGGSGYEQYF. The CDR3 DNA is TGTGCCAGCAGCGTAGGCGGGAGTGGATACGAGCAGTACTTC.

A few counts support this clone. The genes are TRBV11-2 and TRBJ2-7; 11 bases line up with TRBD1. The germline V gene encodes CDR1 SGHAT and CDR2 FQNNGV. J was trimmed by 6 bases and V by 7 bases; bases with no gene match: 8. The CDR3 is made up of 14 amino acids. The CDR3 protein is CASNSGTGGLEQYF. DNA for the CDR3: TGTGCCAGCAACTCCGGGACAGGGGGACTCGAGCAGTACTTC.

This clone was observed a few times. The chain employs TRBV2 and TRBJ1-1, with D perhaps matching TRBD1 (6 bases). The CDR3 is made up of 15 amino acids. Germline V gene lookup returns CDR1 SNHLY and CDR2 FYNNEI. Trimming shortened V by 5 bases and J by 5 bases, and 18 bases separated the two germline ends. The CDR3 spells CASSQRGDKVTEAFF. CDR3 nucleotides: TGTGCCAGCAGTCAAAGGGGGGATAAGGTTACTGAAGCTTTCTTT.

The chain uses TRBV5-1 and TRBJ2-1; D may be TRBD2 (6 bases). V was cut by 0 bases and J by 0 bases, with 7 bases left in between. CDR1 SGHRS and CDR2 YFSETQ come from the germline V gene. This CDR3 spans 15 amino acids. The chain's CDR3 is CASSLAGSSYNEQFF. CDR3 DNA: TGCGCCAGCAGCTTGGCCGGGAGCTCCTACAATGAGCAGTTCTTC.

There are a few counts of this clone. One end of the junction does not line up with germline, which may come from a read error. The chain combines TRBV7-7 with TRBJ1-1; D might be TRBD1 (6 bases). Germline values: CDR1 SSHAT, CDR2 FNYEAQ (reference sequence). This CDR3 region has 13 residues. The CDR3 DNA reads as TGTGCTAGCAGCTTGGACAGAAACACTGAAGCTTTCTTT. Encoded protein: CASSLDRNTEAFF.

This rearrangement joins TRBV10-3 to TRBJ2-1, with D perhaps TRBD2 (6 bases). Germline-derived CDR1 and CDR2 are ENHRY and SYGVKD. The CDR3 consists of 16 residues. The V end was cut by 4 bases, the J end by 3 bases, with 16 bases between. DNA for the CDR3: TGTGCCATCAGTGCCTCGGGGGACTCTTACTACAATGAGCAGTTCTTC. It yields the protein CAISASGDSYYNEQFF.

CDR3 region: CASSPRENNEQFF. The DNA of the CDR3 is TGTGCCAGCAGCCCCCGGGAGAACAATGAGCAGTTCTTC. The chain links TRBV2 to TRBJ2-1, with D perhaps TRBD2 (6 bases). The germline CDR1 and CDR2 sequences are SNHLY and FYNNEI. The CDR3 extends over 13 amino acids. V was shortened by 6 bases and J by 5 bases, with 11 bases between the two germline ends.

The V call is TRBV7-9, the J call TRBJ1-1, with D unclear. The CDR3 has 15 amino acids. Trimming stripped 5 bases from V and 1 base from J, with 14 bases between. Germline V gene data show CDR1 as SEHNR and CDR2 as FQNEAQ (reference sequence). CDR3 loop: CASSINRDPNTEAFF. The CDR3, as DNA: TGTGCCAGCAGCATTAACCGGGATCCGAACACTGAAGCTTTCTTT.

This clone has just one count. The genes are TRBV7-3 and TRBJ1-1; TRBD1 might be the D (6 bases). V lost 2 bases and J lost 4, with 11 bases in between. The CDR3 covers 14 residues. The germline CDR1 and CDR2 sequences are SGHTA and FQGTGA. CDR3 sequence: CASSLAGASTEAFF. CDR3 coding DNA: TGTGCCAGCAGCTTAGCAGGGGCAAGCACTGAAGCTTTCTTT.

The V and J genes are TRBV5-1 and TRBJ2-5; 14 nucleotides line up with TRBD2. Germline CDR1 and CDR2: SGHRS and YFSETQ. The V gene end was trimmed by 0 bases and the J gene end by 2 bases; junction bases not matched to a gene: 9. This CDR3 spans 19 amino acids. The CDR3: CASSLAGTSGSGNQETQYF. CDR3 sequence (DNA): TGCGCCAGCAGCTTGGCGGGGACTAGCGGGAGTGGTAATCAAGAGACCCAGTACTTC. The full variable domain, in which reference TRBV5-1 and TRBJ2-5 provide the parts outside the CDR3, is KAGVTQTPRYLIKTRGQQVTLSCSPISGHRSVSWYQQTPGQGLQFLFEYFSETQRNKGNFPGRFSGRQFSNSRSEMNVSTLELGDSALYLCASSLAGTSGSGNQETQYFGPGTRLLVL.

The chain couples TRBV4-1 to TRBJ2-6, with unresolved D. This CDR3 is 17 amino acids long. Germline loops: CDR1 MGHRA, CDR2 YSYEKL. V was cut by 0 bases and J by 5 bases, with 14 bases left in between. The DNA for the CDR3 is TGCGCCAGCAGCCAAGATAGTTTAAATATTCGGGCCAACGTCCTGACTTTC. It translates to CASSQDSLNIRANVLTF.

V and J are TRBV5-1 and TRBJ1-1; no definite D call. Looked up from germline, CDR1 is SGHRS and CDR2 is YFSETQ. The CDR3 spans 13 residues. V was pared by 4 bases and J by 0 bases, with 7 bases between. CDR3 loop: CASSRRMNTEAFF. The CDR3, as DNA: TGCGCCAGCAGCCGAAGGATGAACACTGAAGCTTTCTTT.

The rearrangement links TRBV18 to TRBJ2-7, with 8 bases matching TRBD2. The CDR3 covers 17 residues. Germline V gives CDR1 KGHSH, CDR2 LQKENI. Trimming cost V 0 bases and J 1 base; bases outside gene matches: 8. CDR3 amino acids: CASSPPAGGEVSYEQYF. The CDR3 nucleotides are TGTGCCAGCTCACCACCTGCCGGGGGGGAAGTTTCCTACGAGCAGTACTTC. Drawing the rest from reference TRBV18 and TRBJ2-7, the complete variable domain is NAGVMQNPRHLVRRRGQEARLRCSPMKGHSHVYWYRQLPEEGLKFMVYLQKENIIDESGMPKERFSAEFPKEGPSILRIQQVVRGDSAAYFCASSPPAGGEVSYEQYFGPGTRLTVT.

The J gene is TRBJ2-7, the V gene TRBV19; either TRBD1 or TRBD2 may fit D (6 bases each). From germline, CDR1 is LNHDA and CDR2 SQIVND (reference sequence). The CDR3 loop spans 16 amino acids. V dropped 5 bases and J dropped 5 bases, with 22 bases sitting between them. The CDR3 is CASSAEGGLGVHEQYF. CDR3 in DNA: TGTGCCAGTAGTGCCGAGGGGGGACTGGGGGTCCACGAGCAGTACTTC.